This T cell receptor (beta chain) was found in a study of patients and donors after allogeneic stem cell transplantation. TCRdb itself ran the RT-PCR reads through MiXCR, one entry per CDR3 protein. The sample holds approximately 160,000 distinct CDR3 sequences, over 25% seen once. The ends lost 2 bases at V and 3 bases at J; junction bases unmatched: 6. From germline, CDR1 is ENHRY and CDR2 SYGVKD. The CDR3 spans 17 residues. Sequencing was carried out using blood, either unsorted or a sorted T cell fraction (not recorded which). J is TRBJ2-1 and V is TRBV10-3, with 11 nucleotides matching TRBD2. This clonotype originated in a human donor who was either an allogeneic HSCT recipient or a stem cell or donor lymphocyte infusion donor (not recorded which). It is not recorded whose cells these are; they may come from a transplant donor. CDR3 DNA sequence: TGTGCCATCAGTGAGCCCACTAGCGGGAGATTCTACAATGAGCAGTTCTTC. Encoded protein: CAISEPTSGRFYNEQFF.